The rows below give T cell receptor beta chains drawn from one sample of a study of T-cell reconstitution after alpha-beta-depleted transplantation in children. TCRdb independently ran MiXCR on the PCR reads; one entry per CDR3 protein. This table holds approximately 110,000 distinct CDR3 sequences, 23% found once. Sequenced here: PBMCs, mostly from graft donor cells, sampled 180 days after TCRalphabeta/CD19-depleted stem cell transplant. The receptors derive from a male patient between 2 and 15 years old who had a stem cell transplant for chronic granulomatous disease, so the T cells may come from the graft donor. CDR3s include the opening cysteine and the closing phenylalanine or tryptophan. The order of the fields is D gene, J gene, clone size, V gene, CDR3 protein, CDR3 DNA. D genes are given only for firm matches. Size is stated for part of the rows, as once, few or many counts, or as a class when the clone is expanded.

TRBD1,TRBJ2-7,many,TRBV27,CARKTGTGLVKGYEQYF,TGTGCCAGGAAAACCGGGACAGGGTTGGTAAAGGGATACGAGCAGTACTTC
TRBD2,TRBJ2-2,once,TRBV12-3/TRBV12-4,CASSSSLAGTTGELFF,TGTGCCAGCAGTTCCTCCCTAGCGGGGACCACCGGGGAGCTGTTTTTT
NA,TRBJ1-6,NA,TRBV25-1,CASSEFYSPLHF,TGTGCCAGCAGTGAATTCTATTCACCCCTCCACTTT
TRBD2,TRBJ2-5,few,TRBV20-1,CSARHPTSGIETQYF,TGCAGTGCTAGACACCCGACTAGCGGGATAGAGACCCAGTACTTC
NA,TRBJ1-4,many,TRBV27,CASSRQLTREKLFF,TGTGCCAGCAGTCGACAGCTTACCAGGGAAAAACTGTTTTTT
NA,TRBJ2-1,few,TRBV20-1,CSARGTGTGSYNEQFF,TGCAGTGCTAGGGGGACCGGGACCGGCTCCTACAATGAGCAGTTCTTC
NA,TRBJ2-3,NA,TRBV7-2,CASRTGGATPTDTQYF,TGTGCCAGCAGAACCGGCGGGGCTACACCCACAGATACGCAGTATTTT
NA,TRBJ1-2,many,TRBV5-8,CASSLGLTGTYGYTF,TGTGCCAGCAGCTTGGGCCTAACCGGGACATACGGCTACACCTTC
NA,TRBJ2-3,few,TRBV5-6,CASSLIMMMDTQYF,TGTGCCAGCAGCTTAATCATGATGATGGATACGCAGTATTTT
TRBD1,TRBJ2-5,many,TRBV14,CASSQNRGQETQYF,TGTGCCAGCAGCCAGAACAGGGGCCAAGAGACCCAGTACTTC
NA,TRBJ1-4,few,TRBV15,CATSSDDREKLFF,TGTGCCACCAGCAGCGATGACAGAGAAAAACTGTTTTTT
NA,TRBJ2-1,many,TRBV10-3,CAISERGDEQFF,TGTGCCATCAGTGAGAGGGGAGATGAGCAGTTCTTC
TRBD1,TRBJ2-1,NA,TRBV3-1,CASSSTWDRVFDEQFF,TGTGCCAGCAGCTCAACATGGGACAGGGTATTTGATGAGCAGTTCTTC
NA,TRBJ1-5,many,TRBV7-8,CASSLRGESKAYQPQHF,TGTGCCAGCAGCTTACGGGGTGAAAGCAAAGCCTATCAGCCCCAGCATTTT
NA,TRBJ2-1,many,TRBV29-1,CSVDPGMYYNEQFF,TGCAGCGTTGACCCGGGAATGTATTACAATGAGCAGTTCTTC
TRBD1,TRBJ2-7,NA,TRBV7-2,CASSLDRGPYEQYF,TGTGCCAGCAGCCTGGACAGGGGGCCTTACGAGCAGTACTTC
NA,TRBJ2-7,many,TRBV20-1,CSARGAERVYEQYF,TGCAGTGCTAGAGGGGCAGAGAGGGTCTACGAGCAGTACTTC
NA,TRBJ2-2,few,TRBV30,CAWTGETGELFF,TGTGCCTGGACGGGAGAGACCGGGGAGCTGTTTTTT
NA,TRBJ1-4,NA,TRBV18,CASSPPSLPEKLFF,TGTGCCAGCTCACCACCGTCACTCCCTGAAAAACTGTTTTTT
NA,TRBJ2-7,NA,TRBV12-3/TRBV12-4,CASGARLTYEQYF,TGTGCCAGCGGGGCTAGATTAACCTACGAGCAGTACTTC
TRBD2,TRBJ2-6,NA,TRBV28,CATRVEIAGKSGANVLTF,TGTGCCACCAGGGTCGAGATAGCGGGGAAATCTGGGGCCAACGTCCTGACTTTC
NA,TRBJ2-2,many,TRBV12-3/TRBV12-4,CASSLAEGTGELFF,TGTGCCAGCAGTTTAGCGGAAGGGACCGGGGAGCTGTTTTTT
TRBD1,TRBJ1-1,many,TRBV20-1,CSARAGGLNTEAFF,TGCAGTGCTAGGGCAGGGGGTCTGAACACTGAAGCTTTCTTT
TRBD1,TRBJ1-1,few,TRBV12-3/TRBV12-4,CASRDRESTEAFF,TGTGCCAGCAGAGACAGGGAGAGCACTGAAGCTTTCTTT
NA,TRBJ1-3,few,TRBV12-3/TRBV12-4,CASSLVFGSGNTIYF,TGTGCCAGCAGTTTAGTTTTCGGATCTGGAAACACCATATATTTT
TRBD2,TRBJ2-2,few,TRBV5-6,CASSLAGDTGELFF,TGTGCCAGCAGCTTAGCGGGGGACACCGGGGAGCTGTTTTTT